This TCR beta chain was retrieved from a study of cytomegalovirus exposure and HLA in healthy donors. Whole-study results and caveats: Most observed TCR sequences were rare, whereas some public TCRs were detected in many donors. Reportedly, cytomegalovirus status was diagnosed with high sensitivity and specificity. According to a later analysis, donors in an Asian-associated ancestry cluster reportedly had fewer N-insertions than the approximately 720-donor mean. When analyzed later, a missense DCLRE1C variant was found to be linked to TCR beta V- and J-gene trimming.

As to this clone: Antigen unknown.

PCR amplification relied on 60 Vbeta primers (plus 13 Jbeta primers). Assay used: immunoSEQ multiplex PCR; TCRdb lists only in-frame clones, some missing. Of about 130,000 clones in the sample, 10% were seen once. This CDR3 spans 15 amino acids. Germline V gene sequence: CDR1 MDHEN, CDR2 SYDVKM. With 3 bases removed from V and 4 bases from J, the gap between germline ends came to 15 bases. The sequence came from a woman in her late teens or twenties in good health and CMV-seropositive. Sequencing was performed on PBMCs. V gene TRBV28 combines with J gene TRBJ1-2; D gene ambiguous. The CDR3 nucleotides read TGTGCCAGCAGTTTCAACTTGGGAGTCCTCTATGGCTACACCTTC. It yields the protein CASSFNLGVLYGYTF.